This T cell receptor beta chain was sequenced for a study of T-cell reconstitution after alpha-beta-depleted transplantation in children. This clonotype has only a few counts. V dropped 6 bases and J dropped 4 bases, with 12 bases sitting between them. This CDR3 comprises 13 residues. Germline CDR1 and CDR2: SNHLY and FYNNEI. The authors prepared the TCRbeta library with unique molecular identifiers. MiXCR was run by TCRdb on the PCR reads, yielding one entry per CDR3 protein. The table shows under 300,000 distinct CDR3 sequences, with approximately 10% occurring only once. This material consisted of peripheral blood, taken 180 days after TCRalphabeta/CD19-depleted stem cell transplant. This chain links TRBV2 with TRBJ2-5, with D unclear. This clonotype originated in a male patient under 10 years old who had a stem cell transplant for chronic granulomatous disease, so the T cells may come from the graft donor. The CDR3 DNA follows: TGTGCCAGCAGCTCTGGGCAGGTAGAGACCCAGTACTTC. Translating it yields CASSSGQVETQYF.